One sample yielded the 9 T cell receptor beta chains listed below, sequenced in a study of T cells in Graves' hyperthyroidism and ophthalmopathy. Regions amplified from RNA transcripts were the TCR beta CDR3 regions. During a first-round RT-PCR of the TCR CDR3, the HTBI primer set was used. TCRdb reprocessed the multiplex PCR reads via MiXCR and lists one record per CDR3 protein. The table has approximately 590,000 distinct CDR3 sequences, 40% to 55% seen once. Input material: peripheral blood or thyroid tissue (not recorded which). These receptors were collected from a woman under 30 with Graves' hyperthyroidism.

The chain is built from TRBV29-1 and TRBJ1-3; possible D gene TRBD1, 5 bases. This CDR3 has 12 residues. The germline V gene has CDR1 SQVTM and CDR2 ANQGSEA. The germline V and J ends were trimmed by 4 bases and 6 bases, with 10 bases remaining between them. The CDR3 sequence is CSVGRGSNTIYF. The CDR3 nucleotides are TGCAGCGTTGGGAGGGGATCAAACACCATATATTTT.

This clonotype was seen at least ten times. J is TRBJ2-7 and V is TRBV7-9, with D hard to call. V dropped 2 bases and J dropped 1 base, with 6 bases sitting between them. Germline loops: CDR1 SEHNR, CDR2 FQNEAQ (reference sequence). There are 13 residues in the CDR3. In DNA, the CDR3 is TGTGCCAGCAGCTTATCTCGGTCCTACGAGCAGTACTTC. Amino acids: CASSLSRSYEQYF.

V and J are TRBV10-3 and TRBJ2-7, with D perhaps given as TRBD1 or TRBD2 (7 bases each). V lost 10 bases and J lost 4, with 17 bases in between. The CDR3 loop spans 13 amino acids. Per the germline V gene, CDR1 is ENHRY and CDR2 is SYGVKD. This chain's CDR3 is CASRGRGLYEQYF. The CDR3 nucleotides read TGTGCCAGCAGGGGGAGGGGTCTGTACGAGCAGTACTTC.

Concerning this clonotype itself: The conserved closing phenylalanine or tryptophan is absent in this CDR3, likely reflecting a read error. V and J are TRBV7-6 and TRBJ1-1; D is unclear. V was cut by 0 bases and J by 4 bases, with 9 bases left in between. This CDR3 contains 14 residues. The germline gives CDR1 SGHVS, CDR2 FNYEAQ. The CDR3 protein is CASSLARLGTEAFL. Here the CDR3 DNA reads TGTGCCAGCAGCTTAGCTAGGTTGGGCACTGAAGCTTTCCTT.

Only a few counts were recorded for this clonotype. This chain joins TRBV29-1 and TRBJ1-2; tentative D call: TRBD1 (5 bases). The CDR3 spans 12 residues. Per germline, CDR1 SQVTM and CDR2 ANQGSEA. V was pared by 7 bases and J by 8 bases, with 17 bases between. CDR3 nucleotide sequence: TGCAGCGCTCGATCAGGGAAACAAGGCTACACCTTC. As protein: CSARSGKQGYTF.

The rearrangement links TRBV20-1 to TRBJ1-5; D not certain. Germline assignment: CDR1 DFQATT and CDR2 SNEGSKA (reference sequence). Trimming shortened V by 0 bases and J by 2 bases, and 14 bases separated the two germline ends. This CDR3 is built from 16 residues. The CDR3 DNA follows: TGCAGTGCTAGAGATCGTGAGGGTATGGGCAATCAGCCCCAGCATTTT. It encodes CSARDREGMGNQPQHF.

This clonotype was recorded many times. This sequence joins TRBV2 and TRBJ1-2; 9 bases match TRBD1. Germline lookup yields CDR1 SNHLY and CDR2 FYNNEI. The V and J ends lost 2 bases and 5 bases, in that order; junction bases with no gene match: 6. The CDR3 runs 15 residues. The CDR3 coding sequence is TGTGCCAGCAGTGAAAGGGACAGGGTACCTTATGGCTACACCTTC. It translates to CASSERDRVPYGYTF.

The chain carries TRBV29-1 and TRBJ1-6; 7 bases are shared with TRBD1. Germline V gene data show CDR1 as SQVTM and CDR2 as ANQGSEA. The junction had 6 bases not matched to a gene; V was cut back by 5 bases and J by 8 bases. The CDR3 consists of 13 residues. CDR3 protein: CSVLDRLDSPLHF. Here the CDR3 DNA reads TGCAGCGTTCTGGACAGGCTTGATTCACCCCTCCACTTT.

This clonotype was observed at least ten times. CDR3 loop: CSASTRQETQYF. CDR3 nucleotides: TGCAGTGCGTCGACTCGACAAGAGACCCAGTACTTC. The chain links TRBV20-1 to TRBJ2-5; D is unresolved. The CDR3 totals 12 residues. V lost 6 bases, J lost 2 bases, and 10 bases lay in between. Germline V lookup: CDR1 DFQATT, CDR2 SNEGSKA (reference sequence).